Listed below are T cell receptor beta chains from one sample, sequenced in a study of T cell responses to AZD1222 COVID-19 vaccine. Produced via immunoSEQ multiplex PCR; TCRdb's table is partial and in-frame only. The sample holds 120,000 or so clones, 70% to 90% seen once. Sequences were derived from peripheral blood, sampled on day 0 of AZD1222 vaccination. All receptors derive from an adult in good health. The CDR3 runs from the conserved cysteine through the conserved F or W. The order of the fields is CDR3 protein, CDR3 DNA, clone size, V gene, D gene, J gene. D genes are given only for firm matches. Size tells how often a clone was seen (once, few, many) or the class of an expanded clone, and some rows leave it out.

CDR3 protein: CASSGQPRRPQHF
CDR3 DNA: TGCGCCAGCAGCGGACAGCCTCGGAGGCCCCAGCATTTT
clone size: -
V gene: TRBV10-2
D gene: -
J gene: TRBJ1-5

CDR3 protein: CASSFRLEGSYNSPLHF
CDR3 DNA: TGTGCCAGCAGCTTCAGACTGGAGGGCTCCTATAATTCACCCCTCCACTTT
clone size: -
V gene: TRBV5-5
D gene: -
J gene: TRBJ1-6

CDR3 protein: CASSSIPGAGNTIYF
CDR3 DNA: TGTGCCAGCAGCTCCATTCCAGGGGCAGGAAACACCATATATTTT
clone size: -
V gene: TRBV7-6
D gene: -
J gene: TRBJ1-3

CDR3 protein: CASSSSGTANHEQYF
CDR3 DNA: TGTGCCAGCAGTTCCTCCGGGACAGCGAACCACGAGCAGTACTTC
clone size: -
V gene: TRBV7-3
D gene: TRBD1
J gene: TRBJ2-7

CDR3 protein: CASSPRPYTGYSNYGYTF
CDR3 DNA: TGTGCCAGCAGCCCCCGACCATATACAGGGTACTCAAACTATGGCTACACCTTC
clone size: -
V gene: TRBV5-6
D gene: -
J gene: TRBJ1-2

CDR3 protein: CASKGPGRANTEAFF
CDR3 DNA: TGTGCCAGCAAGGGGCCCGGCAGGGCGAACACTGAAGCTTTCTTT
clone size: -
V gene: TRBV6-5
D gene: -
J gene: TRBJ1-1

CDR3 protein: CAWTSGPSGYTF
CDR3 DNA: TGTGCCTGGACCTCAGGCCCCAGTGGCTACACCTTC
clone size: -
V gene: TRBV30
D gene: -
J gene: TRBJ1-2

CDR3 protein: CASSYSGGINYGYTF
CDR3 DNA: TGTGCCAGCAGTTACTCAGGGGGGATTAACTATGGCTACACCTTC
clone size: -
V gene: TRBV6-2/TRBV6-3
D gene: -
J gene: TRBJ1-2

CDR3 protein: CASSLLAGGLTGELFF
CDR3 DNA: TGTGCCAGCAGCTTACTAGCGGGGGGACTCACCGGGGAGCTGTTTTTT
clone size: -
V gene: TRBV11-2
D gene: TRBD2
J gene: TRBJ2-2

CDR3 protein: CASSQQSRNTIYF
CDR3 DNA: TGTGCCAGTAGCCAGCAGAGCAGAAACACCATATATTTT
clone size: -
V gene: TRBV19
D gene: -
J gene: TRBJ1-3

CDR3 protein: CATSDLGQGMNQPLHF
CDR3 DNA: TGTGCCACCAGTGATTTGGGACAGGGGATGAATCAGCCCCTGCATTTT
clone size: -
V gene: TRBV24-1
D gene: TRBD1
J gene: TRBJ1-5

CDR3 protein: CASRDRVSYNSPLHF
CDR3 DNA: TGTGCCAGCAGGGACAGGGTGTCCTATAATTCACCCCTCCACTTT
clone size: -
V gene: TRBV11-2
D gene: TRBD1
J gene: TRBJ1-6

CDR3 protein: CASTSGQIYGYTF
CDR3 DNA: TGTGCCAGTACCTCGGGACAGATCTATGGCTACACCTTC
clone size: -
V gene: TRBV19
D gene: TRBD1
J gene: TRBJ1-2

CDR3 protein: CASSFVTDTQYF
CDR3 DNA: TGTGCCAGTAGTTTCGTAACGGATACGCAGTATTTT
clone size: -
V gene: TRBV19
D gene: -
J gene: TRBJ2-3

CDR3 protein: CASSLIPGLAGNPDTQYF
CDR3 DNA: TGTGCCAGCAGCTTAATCCCGGGACTAGCGGGCAACCCGGATACGCAGTATTTT
clone size: -
V gene: TRBV7-3
D gene: TRBD2
J gene: TRBJ2-3

CDR3 protein: CATVGSYNEQFF
CDR3 DNA: TGTGCCACCGTGGGCTCCTACAATGAGCAGTTCTTC
clone size: -
V gene: TRBV5-4
D gene: -
J gene: TRBJ2-1

CDR3 protein: CASSPDIWGNEQFF
CDR3 DNA: TGTGCCAGCAGTCCCGACATCTGGGGGAATGAGCAGTTCTTC
clone size: few
V gene: TRBV6-5
D gene: -
J gene: TRBJ2-1

CDR3 protein: CASSSPGGVYGYTF
CDR3 DNA: TGTGCCAGCAGTTCCCCAGGGGGCGTATATGGCTACACCTTC
clone size: -
V gene: TRBV28
D gene: TRBD1
J gene: TRBJ1-2

CDR3 protein: CSAGGTATSSTNEKLFF
CDR3 DNA: TGCAGCGCCGGAGGGACAGCTACTTCCTCAACTAATGAAAAACTGTTTTTT
clone size: -
V gene: TRBV29-1
D gene: TRBD1
J gene: TRBJ1-4

CDR3 protein: CASSPATADGYTF
CDR3 DNA: TGTGCCAGCTCACCGGCGACAGCGGATGGCTACACCTTC
clone size: -
V gene: TRBV18
D gene: -
J gene: TRBJ1-2

CDR3 protein: CASSRLGQGPYGYTF
CDR3 DNA: TGTGCCAGCAGCCGGCTGGGCCAGGGGCCCTATGGCTACACCTTC
clone size: -
V gene: TRBV11-3
D gene: -
J gene: TRBJ1-2

CDR3 protein: CASTRPGTSGKGEQYF
CDR3 DNA: TGTGCCAGCACCCGACCCGGGACTAGCGGGAAAGGCGAGCAGTACTTC
clone size: -
V gene: TRBV7-2
D gene: TRBD2
J gene: TRBJ2-7

CDR3 protein: CASSLGGLAGGKNIQYF
CDR3 DNA: TGTGCCAGCAGCTTAGGAGGACTAGCGGGAGGCAAAAACATTCAGTACTTC
clone size: few
V gene: TRBV7-9
D gene: TRBD2
J gene: TRBJ2-4

CDR3 protein: CASTLGNSGANVLTF
CDR3 DNA: TGTGCCAGCACCCTGGGGAACTCTGGGGCCAACGTCCTGACTTTC
clone size: -
V gene: TRBV3-1/TRBV3-2
D gene: -
J gene: TRBJ2-6

CDR3 protein: CASSPSTGREAFF
CDR3 DNA: TGTGCCAGCAGCCCGTCGACAGGGCGGGAAGCTTTCTTT
clone size: -
V gene: TRBV7-3
D gene: TRBD1
J gene: TRBJ1-1

CDR3 protein: CASSLGLDYNEQFF
CDR3 DNA: TGTGCCAGCAGCTTGGGACTCGACTACAATGAGCAGTTCTTC
clone size: -
V gene: TRBV7-3
D gene: -
J gene: TRBJ2-1

CDR3 protein: CASSDAGKSEKLFF
CDR3 DNA: TGTGCCAGCAGTGATGCAGGGAAGAGTGAAAAACTGTTTTTT
clone size: -
V gene: TRBV6-1
D gene: -
J gene: TRBJ1-4

CDR3 protein: CASSRGRGATNEKLFF
CDR3 DNA: TGTGCCAGCAGCCGAGGGCGGGGTGCAACTAATGAAAAACTGTTTTTT
clone size: -
V gene: TRBV5-6
D gene: -
J gene: TRBJ1-4

CDR3 protein: CASSVDPGTDLAYGYTF
CDR3 DNA: TGTGCCAGCAGCGTTGACCCCGGGACAGACCTAGCCTATGGCTACACCTTC
clone size: -
V gene: TRBV9
D gene: TRBD1
J gene: TRBJ1-2

CDR3 protein: CASSIWSSTDTQYF
CDR3 DNA: TGTGCCAGTAGTATATGGAGTAGCACAGATACGCAGTATTTT
clone size: -
V gene: TRBV19
D gene: -
J gene: TRBJ2-3

CDR3 protein: CASAGGAGNQPQHF
CDR3 DNA: TGTGCCAGCGCCGGGGGGGCGGGCAATCAGCCCCAGCATTTT
clone size: -
V gene: TRBV27
D gene: -
J gene: TRBJ1-5

CDR3 protein: CASKRQGRSFYFF
CDR3 DNA: TGTGCCAGCAAAAGACAGGGGCGATCCTTCTATTTCTTC
clone size: -
V gene: TRBV12-3/TRBV12-4
D gene: TRBD1
J gene: TRBJ2-1

CDR3 protein: CSVVDGSSYEQYF
CDR3 DNA: TGCAGCGTTGTTGACGGGAGCTCCTACGAGCAGTACTTC
clone size: once
V gene: TRBV29-1
D gene: -
J gene: TRBJ2-7

CDR3 protein: CASSWGQGVRYEQYF
CDR3 DNA: TGCGCCAGCAGCTGGGGACAAGGGGTAAGGTACGAGCAGTACTTC
clone size: -
V gene: TRBV5-1
D gene: -
J gene: TRBJ2-7

CDR3 protein: CASRLSGAAWTGELFF
CDR3 DNA: TGTGCCAGCAGGCTTAGCGGCGCCGCGTGGACCGGGGAGCTGTTTTTT
clone size: -
V gene: TRBV6-6
D gene: -
J gene: TRBJ2-2

CDR3 protein: CASKKEVLNTEAFF
CDR3 DNA: TGTGCCAGCAAGAAGGAGGTTTTGAACACTGAAGCTTTCTTT
clone size: -
V gene: TRBV6-5
D gene: -
J gene: TRBJ1-1

CDR3 protein: CASSEKGRSYSGNTIYF
CDR3 DNA: TGTGCCAGCAGTGAAAAGGGCAGGTCATACTCTGGAAACACCATATATTTT
clone size: -
V gene: TRBV2
D gene: -
J gene: TRBJ1-3

CDR3 protein: CASSGTSGNTQYF
CDR3 DNA: TGTGCCAGCAGTGGGACTAGCGGGAATACGCAGTATTTT
clone size: once
V gene: TRBV6-4
D gene: TRBD2
J gene: TRBJ2-3

CDR3 protein: CASSPRDRLNRGYTF
CDR3 DNA: TGTGCCAGCAGCCCACGGGACCGCCTTAATCGTGGCTACACCTTC
clone size: -
V gene: TRBV3-1/TRBV3-2
D gene: -
J gene: TRBJ1-2

CDR3 protein: CASSLTSGREIFF
CDR3 DNA: TGTGCCAGCAGCCTTACGTCCGGCCGCGAGATTTTTTTT
clone size: -
V gene: TRBV7-2
D gene: -
J gene: TRBJ1-4

CDR3 protein: CATSDFRAPTGELFF
CDR3 DNA: TGTGCCACCAGTGATTTTCGAGCCCCCACCGGGGAGCTGTTTTTT
clone size: -
V gene: TRBV24-1
D gene: -
J gene: TRBJ2-2

CDR3 protein: CASSRQGSSYEQYF
CDR3 DNA: TGTGCCAGCAGCCGACAGGGGAGCTCCTACGAGCAGTACTTC
clone size: -
V gene: TRBV7-8
D gene: TRBD1
J gene: TRBJ2-7

CDR3 protein: CASSVEAGRTNEKLFF
CDR3 DNA: TGTGCCAGCAGCGTAGAGGCCGGGCGAACTAATGAAAAACTGTTTTTT
clone size: -
V gene: TRBV9
D gene: -
J gene: TRBJ1-4

CDR3 protein: CASSVSGPNYGYTF
CDR3 DNA: TGTGCCAGCAGCGTAAGTGGGCCTAACTATGGCTACACCTTC
clone size: -
V gene: TRBV9
D gene: -
J gene: TRBJ1-2

CDR3 protein: CSVEDGQGVASRSYGYTF
CDR3 DNA: TGCAGCGTTGAAGATGGACAGGGAGTAGCGTCCAGAAGTTATGGCTACACCTTC
clone size: -
V gene: TRBV29-1
D gene: TRBD1
J gene: TRBJ1-2

CDR3 protein: CASSSAACRDRPLITQHF
CDR3 DNA: TGTGCCAGCAGCTCTGCTGCCTGCCGGGACCGTCCCTTAATAACCCAGCATTTT
clone size: few
V gene: TRBV7-4
D gene: -
J gene: TRBJ1-5

CDR3 protein: CASSLSGTSSSGANVLTF
CDR3 DNA: TGTGCCAGCAGCTTGTCCGGGACTAGCTCCTCTGGGGCCAACGTCCTGACTTTC
clone size: -
V gene: TRBV7-2
D gene: TRBD2
J gene: TRBJ2-6

CDR3 protein: CAWSGESGFTIYF
CDR3 DNA: TGTGCCTGGAGCGGTGAAAGTGGGTTCACCATATATTTT
clone size: -
V gene: TRBV30
D gene: -
J gene: TRBJ1-3

CDR3 protein: CASSPTGPAGNTIYF
CDR3 DNA: TGTGCCAGCAGCCCTACAGGGCCCGCTGGAAACACCATATATTTT
clone size: -
V gene: TRBV7-3
D gene: -
J gene: TRBJ1-3

CDR3 protein: CASSSPGKGRSYGYTF
CDR3 DNA: TGTGCCAGCAGTTCGCCGGGAAAGGGCCGGTCCTATGGCTACACCTTC
clone size: -
V gene: TRBV27
D gene: -
J gene: TRBJ1-2

CDR3 protein: CASSYSRLLSGNTIYF
CDR3 DNA: TGTGCCAGTAGTTATTCTCGACTGCTCTCTGGAAACACCATATATTTT
clone size: -
V gene: TRBV19
D gene: -
J gene: TRBJ1-3